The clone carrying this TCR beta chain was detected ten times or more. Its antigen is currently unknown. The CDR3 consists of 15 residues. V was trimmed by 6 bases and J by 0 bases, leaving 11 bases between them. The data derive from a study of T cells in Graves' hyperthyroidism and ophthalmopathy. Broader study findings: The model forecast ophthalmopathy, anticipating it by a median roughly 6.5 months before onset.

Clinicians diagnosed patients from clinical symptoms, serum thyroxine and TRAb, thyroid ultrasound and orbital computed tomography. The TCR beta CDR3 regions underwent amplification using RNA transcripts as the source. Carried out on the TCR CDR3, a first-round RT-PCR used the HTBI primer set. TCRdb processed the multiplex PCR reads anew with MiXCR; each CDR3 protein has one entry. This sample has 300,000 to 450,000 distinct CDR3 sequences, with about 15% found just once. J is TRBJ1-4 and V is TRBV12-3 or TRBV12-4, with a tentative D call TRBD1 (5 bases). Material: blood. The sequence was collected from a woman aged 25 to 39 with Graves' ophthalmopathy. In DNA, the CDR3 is TGTGCCAGCAGCCTTTCGACAGCAACTAATGAAAAACTGTTTTTT. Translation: CASSLSTATNEKLFF.